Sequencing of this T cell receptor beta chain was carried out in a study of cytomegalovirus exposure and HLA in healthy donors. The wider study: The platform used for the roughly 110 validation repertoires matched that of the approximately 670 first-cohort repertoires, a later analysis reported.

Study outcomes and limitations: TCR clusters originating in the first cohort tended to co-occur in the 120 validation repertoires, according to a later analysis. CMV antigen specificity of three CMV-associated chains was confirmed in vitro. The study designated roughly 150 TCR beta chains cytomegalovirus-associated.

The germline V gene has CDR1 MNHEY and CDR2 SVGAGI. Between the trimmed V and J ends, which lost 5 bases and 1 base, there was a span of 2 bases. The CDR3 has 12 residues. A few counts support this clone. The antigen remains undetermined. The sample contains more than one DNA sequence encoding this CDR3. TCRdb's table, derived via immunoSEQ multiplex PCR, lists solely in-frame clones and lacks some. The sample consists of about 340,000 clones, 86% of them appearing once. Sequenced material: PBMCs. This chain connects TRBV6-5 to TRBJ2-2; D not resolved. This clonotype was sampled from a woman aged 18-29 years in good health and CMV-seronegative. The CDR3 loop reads CASSQNTGELFF. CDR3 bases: TGTGCCAGCAGTCAGAACACCGGGGAGCTGTTTTTT.